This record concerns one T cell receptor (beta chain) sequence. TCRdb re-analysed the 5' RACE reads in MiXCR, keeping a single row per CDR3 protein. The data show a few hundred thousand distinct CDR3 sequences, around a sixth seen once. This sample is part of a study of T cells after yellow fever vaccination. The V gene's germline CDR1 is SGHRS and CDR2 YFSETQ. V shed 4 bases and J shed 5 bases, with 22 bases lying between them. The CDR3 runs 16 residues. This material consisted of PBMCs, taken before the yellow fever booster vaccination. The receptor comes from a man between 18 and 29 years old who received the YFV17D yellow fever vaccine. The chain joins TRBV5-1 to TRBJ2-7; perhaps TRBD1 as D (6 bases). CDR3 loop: CASSVTGTPGNDEQYF. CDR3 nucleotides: TGCGCCAGCAGCGTAACCGGGACACCGGGGAACGACGAGCAGTACTTC.